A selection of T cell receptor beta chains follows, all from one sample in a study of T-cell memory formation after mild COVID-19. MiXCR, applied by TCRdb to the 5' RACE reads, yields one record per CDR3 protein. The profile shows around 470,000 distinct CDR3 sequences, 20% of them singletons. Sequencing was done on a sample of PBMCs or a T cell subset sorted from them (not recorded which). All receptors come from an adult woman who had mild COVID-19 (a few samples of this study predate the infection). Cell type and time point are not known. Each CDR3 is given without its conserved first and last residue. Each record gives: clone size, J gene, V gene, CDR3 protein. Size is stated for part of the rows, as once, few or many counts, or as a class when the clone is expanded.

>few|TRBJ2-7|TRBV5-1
ASSLSGLEQY
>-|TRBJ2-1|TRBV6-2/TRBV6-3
ASSHARTGGYNEQF
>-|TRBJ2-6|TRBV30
ASQPGQPPRGANVLT
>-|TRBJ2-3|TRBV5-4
ASSLAGKVDTQY
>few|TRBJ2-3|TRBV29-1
SVEGNQDTQY
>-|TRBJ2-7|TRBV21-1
ASISVGVRPTYEQY
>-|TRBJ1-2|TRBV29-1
SVDQPRDTPYGYT
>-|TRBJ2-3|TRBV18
ASSPSLTSGSDTQY
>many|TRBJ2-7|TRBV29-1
SVAYFSYEQY
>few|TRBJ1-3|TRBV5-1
ASSSYSGISGNTIY
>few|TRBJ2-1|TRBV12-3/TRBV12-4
ATLDVYNEQF
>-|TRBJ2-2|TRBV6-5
ASSYSEYTGELF
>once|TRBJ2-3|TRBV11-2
ASSPMGSGITDTQY
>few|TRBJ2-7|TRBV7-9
ASSLGVGLLSYEQY
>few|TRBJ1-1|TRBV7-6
ASSSQYRDTEAF